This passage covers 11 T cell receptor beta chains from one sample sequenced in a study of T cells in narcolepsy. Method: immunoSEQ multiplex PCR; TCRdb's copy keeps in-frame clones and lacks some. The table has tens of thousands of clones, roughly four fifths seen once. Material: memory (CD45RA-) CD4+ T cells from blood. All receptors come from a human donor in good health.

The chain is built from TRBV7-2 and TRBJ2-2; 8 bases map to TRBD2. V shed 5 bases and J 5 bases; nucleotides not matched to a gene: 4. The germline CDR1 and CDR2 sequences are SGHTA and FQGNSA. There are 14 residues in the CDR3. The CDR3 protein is CASSRGLVTGELFF. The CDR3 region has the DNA TGTGCCAGCAGCCGGGGACTAGTGACCGGGGAGCTGTTTTTT.

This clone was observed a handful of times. Here the CDR3 DNA reads TGTGCCAGCAGCTTGGTTCAGGGAACTAATGAAAAACTGTTTTTT. Translating gives CASSLVQGTNEKLFF. This chain connects TRBV5-5 to TRBJ1-4; TRBD1 is a possible D gene (5 bases). Trimming left V 0 bases short and J 1 base short, with 7 bases between. The germline CDR1 and CDR2 sequences are SGHKS and YYEKEE (reference sequence). CDR3 length: 15 amino acids.

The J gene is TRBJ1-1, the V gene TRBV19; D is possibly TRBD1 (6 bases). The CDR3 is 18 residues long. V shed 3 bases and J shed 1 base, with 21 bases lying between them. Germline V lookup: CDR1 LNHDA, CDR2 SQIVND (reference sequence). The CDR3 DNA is TGTGCCAGTAGTATGATGTCGTACTCTGGCAGGGGGAACACTGAAGCTTTCTTT. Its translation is CASSMMSYSGRGNTEAFF.

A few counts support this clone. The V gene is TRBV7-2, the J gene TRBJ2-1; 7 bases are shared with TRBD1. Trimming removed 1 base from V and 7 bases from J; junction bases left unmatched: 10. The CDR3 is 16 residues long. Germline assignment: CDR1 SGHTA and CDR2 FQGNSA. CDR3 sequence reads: CASSLEGTASANEQFF. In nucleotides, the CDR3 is TGTGCCAGCAGCTTAGAGGGGACAGCCTCGGCGAATGAGCAGTTCTTC.

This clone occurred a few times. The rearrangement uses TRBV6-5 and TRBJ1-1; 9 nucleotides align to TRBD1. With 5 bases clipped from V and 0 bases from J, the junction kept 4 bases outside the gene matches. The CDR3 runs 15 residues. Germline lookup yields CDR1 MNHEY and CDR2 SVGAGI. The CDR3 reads CASSRDRGMNTEAFF. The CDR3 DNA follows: TGTGCCAGCAGTCGCGACAGGGGGATGAACACTGAAGCTTTCTTT.

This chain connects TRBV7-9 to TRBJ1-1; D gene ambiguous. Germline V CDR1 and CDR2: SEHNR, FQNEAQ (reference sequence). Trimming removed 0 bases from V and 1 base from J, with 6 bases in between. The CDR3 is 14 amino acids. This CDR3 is CASSLAGKNTEAFF. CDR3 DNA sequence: TGTGCCAGCAGCTTAGCGGGGAAGAACACTGAAGCTTTCTTT.

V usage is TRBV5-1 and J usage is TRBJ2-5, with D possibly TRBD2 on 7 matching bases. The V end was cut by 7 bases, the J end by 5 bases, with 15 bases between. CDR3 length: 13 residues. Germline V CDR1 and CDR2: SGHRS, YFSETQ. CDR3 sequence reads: CASSRRGGETQYF. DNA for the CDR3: TGCGCCAGCTCGCGCAGGGGAGGGGAGACCCAGTACTTC.

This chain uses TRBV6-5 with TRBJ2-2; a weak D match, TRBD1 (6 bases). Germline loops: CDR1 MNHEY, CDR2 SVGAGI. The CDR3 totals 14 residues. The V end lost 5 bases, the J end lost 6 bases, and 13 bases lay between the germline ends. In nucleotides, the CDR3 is TGTGCCAGCAGTCAGGGGCCCAGGGCCGGGGAGCTGTTTTTT. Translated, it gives CASSQGPRAGELFF.

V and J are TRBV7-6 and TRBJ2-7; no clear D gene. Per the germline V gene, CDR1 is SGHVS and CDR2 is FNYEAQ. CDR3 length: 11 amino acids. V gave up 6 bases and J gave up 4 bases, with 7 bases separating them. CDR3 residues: CASSNRYEQYF. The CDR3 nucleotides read TGTGCCAGCAGTAATCGTTACGAGCAGTACTTC. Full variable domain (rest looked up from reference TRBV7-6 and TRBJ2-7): GAGVSQSPRYKVTKRGQDVALRCDPISGHVSLYWYRQALGQGPEFLTYFNYEAQQDKSGLPNDRFSAERPEGSISTLTIQRTEQRDSAMYRCASSNRYEQYFGPGTRLTVT.

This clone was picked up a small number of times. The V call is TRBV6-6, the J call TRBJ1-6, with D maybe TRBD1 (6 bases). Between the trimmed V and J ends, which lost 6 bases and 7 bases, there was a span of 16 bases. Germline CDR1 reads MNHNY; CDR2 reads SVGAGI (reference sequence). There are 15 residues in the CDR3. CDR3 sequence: CASSLRGGWNSPLHF. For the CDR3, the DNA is TGTGCCAGCAGCCTAAGGGGGGGCTGGAATTCACCCCTCCACTTT.

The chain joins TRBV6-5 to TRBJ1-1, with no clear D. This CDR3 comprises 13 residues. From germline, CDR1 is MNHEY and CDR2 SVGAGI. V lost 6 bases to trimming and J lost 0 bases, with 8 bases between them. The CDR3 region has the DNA TGTGCCAGCAGCCGAACCATGAACACTGAAGCTTTCTTT. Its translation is CASSRTMNTEAFF.